This T cell receptor (beta chain) is from a study of T cells expressing NK-cell markers. The CDR3 extends over 16 amino acids. Germline-derived CDR1 and CDR2 are MGHRA and YSYEKL. From its re-call of the 5' RACE reads, TCRdb lists each CDR3 protein once, without DNA. The sample holds about 170,000 distinct CDR3 sequences. The chain recombines TRBV4-1 with TRBJ1-5; the TCRdb D gene call, TRBD1, has no DNA to confirm it. The sample consisted of blood T cells: a sorted CD56 or NKG2C T cell subset, CD4+ or CD8+ T cells, or bulk PBMC T cells (not recorded which). This TCR was recovered from a man aged 18-75 years in good health. The CDR3 loop reads CASSHQTGGANQPQHF.